Here is one T cell receptor beta chain with its context. Its antigen is unknown. The entry originates in a study of shared clonotypes between healthy human individuals. The assay was immunoSEQ multiplex PCR, and TCRdb's table has in-frame clones only and misses some. The sample holds about 2.1 million clones, roughly 91% seen once. Study outcomes and limitations: The represented genetic and exposure-history diversity was limited by the small number of donors.

Naivety among CD8 cells was defined by CD45RO negativity and positive CCR7 selection, thereby excluding terminally differentiated effector memory CD45RA+ cells. This CDR3 contains 13 residues. Trimming cost V 4 bases and J 7 bases, with 10 bases left between them. CDR1 is MDHEN and CDR2 is SYDVKM in the germline V gene. The receptor was derived from a young man in good health. Some clones in this sample may be carry-over from other donors' samples. The chain uses TRBV28 and TRBJ2-2; tentative D call: TRBD2 (5 bases). Material for sequencing was naive CD8+ T cells from PBMCs. The CDR3 protein is CASSSTSGGELFF. CDR3 DNA sequence: TGTGCCAGCAGTTCCACCAGCGGCGGGGAGCTGTTTTTT.